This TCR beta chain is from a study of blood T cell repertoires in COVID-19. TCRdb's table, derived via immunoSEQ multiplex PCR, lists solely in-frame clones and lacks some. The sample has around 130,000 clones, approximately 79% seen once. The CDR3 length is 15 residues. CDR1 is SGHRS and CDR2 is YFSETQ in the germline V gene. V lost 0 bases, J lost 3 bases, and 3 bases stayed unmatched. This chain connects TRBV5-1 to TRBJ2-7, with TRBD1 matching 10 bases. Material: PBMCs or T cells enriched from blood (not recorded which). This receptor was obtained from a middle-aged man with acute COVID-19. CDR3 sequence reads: CASSLGTGGFYEQYF. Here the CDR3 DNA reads TGCGCCAGCAGCTTGGGGACAGGGGGTTTCTACGAGCAGTACTTC.